These T cell receptor beta chains were read from a single sample in a study of shared clonotypes between healthy human individuals. Libraries were prepared by immunoSEQ multiplex PCR; TCRdb keeps only in-frame clonotypes and omits some of them. The profile covers around 480,000 clones, with around 79% appearing a single time and around an eighth taken by the ten largest. Sequenced input: PBMCs. The origin of the receptors is a woman aged 40 to 49 in good health. Some clones in this sample may be carry-over from other donors' samples. CDR3s include the opening cysteine and the closing phenylalanine or tryptophan. D genes are given only for firm matches. Some rows mark clone size as missing; the rest say once, few, many or name a class of expanded clone.

D: NA
V: TRBV5-6
size: NA
J: TRBJ2-2
DNA: TGTGCCAGCAGCTTGCTTGTGTTCGGGGAGCTGTTTTTT
CDR3: CASSLLVFGELFF

D: TRBD1
V: TRBV9
size: NA
J: TRBJ1-3
DNA: TGTGCCAGCAGCGTAGGACCACAGGGGCAGGCTGGAAACACCATATATTTT
CDR3: CASSVGPQGQAGNTIYF

D: NA
V: TRBV19
size: NA
J: TRBJ1-2
DNA: TGTGCCAGTAGTGGGGGACACCCAGCTAACTATGGCTACACCTTC
CDR3: CASSGGHPANYGYTF

D: NA
V: TRBV5-1
size: NA
J: TRBJ1-1
DNA: TGCGCCAGCTCCGTGGGGGTTATGAACACTGAAGCTTTCTTT
CDR3: CASSVGVMNTEAFF

D: NA
V: TRBV9
size: NA
J: TRBJ2-1
DNA: TGTGCCAGCAGCGGGCCCGGGACAGGGGCGATAGCGGGAGCTCGCTACAATGAGCAGTTCTTC
CDR3: CASSGPGTGAIAGARYNEQFF

D: TRBD2
V: TRBV9
size: NA
J: TRBJ2-1
DNA: TGTGCCAGCAGCGTAGAGCCTAGCGGGAATGAGCAGTTCTTC
CDR3: CASSVEPSGNEQFF

D: TRBD2
V: TRBV5-6
size: NA
J: TRBJ2-2
DNA: TGTGCCAGCAGCTCCGTAGCGGGAGGGCGAACCGGGGAGCTGTTTTTT
CDR3: CASSSVAGGRTGELFF

D: TRBD2
V: TRBV30
size: few
J: TRBJ2-2
DNA: TGTGCCTGGAGTGTACGCCAGGGAGGGAAGCTGTTTTTT
CDR3: CAWSVRQGGKLFF

D: TRBD1
V: TRBV18
size: NA
J: TRBJ1-1
DNA: TGTGCCAGCTCACCTACCAGGGGGCAAGCTTTCTTT
CDR3: CASSPTRGQAFF

D: TRBD2
V: TRBV7-3
size: once
J: TRBJ2-1
DNA: TGTGCCAGCAGCCCCGAGACTAGCGGGAGAGATGAGCAGTTCTTC
CDR3: CASSPETSGRDEQFF

D: NA
V: TRBV6-9
size: few
J: TRBJ2-5
DNA: TGTGCCAGCAGGCAGGGTTGGTTACCCGAGACCCAGTACTTC
CDR3: CASRQGWLPETQYF

D: NA
V: TRBV9
size: NA
J: TRBJ2-6
DNA: TGTGCCAGCAGCCTCTCGGGGGCAGCTGGGGCCAACGTCCTGACTTTC
CDR3: CASSLSGAAGANVLTF

D: NA
V: TRBV7-9
size: once
J: TRBJ2-7
DNA: TGTGCCAGCAGAGTCGGGGAATCCGAGCAGTACTTC
CDR3: CASRVGESEQYF

D: TRBD1
V: TRBV4-3
size: NA
J: TRBJ1-1
DNA: TGCGCCAGCAGCCAAGGGACAGGGGGCGTCGGTGAAGCTTTCTTT
CDR3: CASSQGTGGVGEAFF

D: NA
V: TRBV19
size: NA
J: TRBJ1-1
DNA: TGTGCCACAACTAGGGGGGCAGGCAATCGGGCTGAAGCTTTCTTT
CDR3: CATTRGAGNRAEAFF

D: NA
V: TRBV28
size: NA
J: TRBJ1-4
DNA: TGTGCCAGCAGCCACCCTCTTAAGGTTAAACTGTTTTTT
CDR3: CASSHPLKVKLFF

D: TRBD2
V: TRBV29-1
size: NA
J: TRBJ2-7
DNA: TGCAGCGCCGGGACTAACTACGAGCAGTACTTC
CDR3: CSAGTNYEQYF

D: NA
V: TRBV9
size: many
J: TRBJ2-7
DNA: TGTGCCAGCAGCGTAGTCGGCAGGGTGAAATACTACGAGCAGTACTTC
CDR3: CASSVVGRVKYYEQYF

D: NA
V: TRBV5-1
size: once
J: TRBJ2-1
DNA: TGCGCCAGCAGCTTGACAGGTCCTGAGTACAATGAGCAGTTCTTC
CDR3: CASSLTGPEYNEQFF

D: NA
V: TRBV2
size: few
J: TRBJ1-5
DNA: TGTGCCAGCAGTGTTGGGAGGGACGTGGCCCAGCATTTT
CDR3: CASSVGRDVAQHF

D: NA
V: TRBV18
size: few
J: TRBJ1-1
DNA: TGTGCCAGCTCACGAGGCATTACGGTCGCTGAAGCTTTCTTT
CDR3: CASSRGITVAEAFF

D: NA
V: TRBV27
size: few
J: TRBJ1-5
DNA: TGTGCCAGCAGTTTGGGACATAGCAATCAGCCCCAGCATTTT
CDR3: CASSLGHSNQPQHF

D: NA
V: TRBV7-7
size: NA
J: TRBJ2-5
DNA: TGTGCCAGCAGCTTGACCGGGTCTAAGGAGACCCAGTACTTC
CDR3: CASSLTGSKETQYF

D: NA
V: TRBV25-1
size: once
J: TRBJ2-7
DNA: TGTGCCAGCCTCTCCGACTATTCTGGCGAGCAGTACTTC
CDR3: CASLSDYSGEQYF

D: TRBD2
V: TRBV29-1
size: NA
J: TRBJ2-1
DNA: TGCAGCGTTGAAGTCCCTAGCGGGCGCTATGAGCAGTTCTTC
CDR3: CSVEVPSGRYEQFF

D: TRBD1
V: TRBV11-2
size: once
J: TRBJ2-7
DNA: TGTGCCAGCAGCCAATGGACAGGGACCCACGAGCAGTACTTC
CDR3: CASSQWTGTHEQYF

D: NA
V: TRBV27
size: NA
J: TRBJ1-4
DNA: TGTGCCAGCAGTTCCTGGGGCCTTGAAAAACTGTTTTTT
CDR3: CASSSWGLEKLFF

D: TRBD2
V: TRBV10-3
size: NA
J: TRBJ2-7
DNA: TGTGCCATCAGTAGCGGGAGGACGTACGAGCAGTACTTC
CDR3: CAISSGRTYEQYF

D: TRBD1
V: TRBV5-4
size: NA
J: TRBJ2-5
DNA: TGTGCCAGCAGCACCCCGACAGGGCAGGAGACCCAGTACTTC
CDR3: CASSTPTGQETQYF

D: TRBD2
V: TRBV5-6
size: NA
J: TRBJ2-5
DNA: TGTGCCAGCAGCAGAAGGGGACTAGCGGGACAAGAGACCCAGTACTTC
CDR3: CASSRRGLAGQETQYF

D: TRBD1
V: TRBV7-9
size: NA
J: TRBJ2-5
DNA: TGTGCCAGCAGCCCCCTAGGGACAGGCGGAGAGACCCAGTACTTC
CDR3: CASSPLGTGGETQYF

D: TRBD2
V: TRBV15
size: few
J: TRBJ2-7
DNA: TGTGCCACCAGCACCCAAAGTGGACTAGCGGGACGTGTCGAGCAGTACTTC
CDR3: CATSTQSGLAGRVEQYF

D: TRBD1
V: TRBV11-3
size: NA
J: TRBJ2-7
DNA: TGTGCCAGCAGCTTACACACAGGGGGCATAGCGAGCGAGCAGTACTTC
CDR3: CASSLHTGGIASEQYF

D: TRBD2
V: TRBV7-2
size: NA
J: TRBJ2-5
DNA: TGTGCCAGCAGCCCTACTCGCGGGGGAGGCACCCAGTACTTC
CDR3: CASSPTRGGGTQYF

D: NA
V: TRBV6-5
size: many
J: TRBJ2-7
DNA: TGTGCCAGCAAATGGAGGAGCCTTGGAGAGCAGTACTTC
CDR3: CASKWRSLGEQYF

D: NA
V: TRBV28
size: few
J: TRBJ1-2
DNA: TGTGCCAGCAGTCCAGCGGGACCTAACTATGGCTACACCTTC
CDR3: CASSPAGPNYGYTF

D: NA
V: TRBV21-1
size: NA
J: TRBJ1-1
DNA: TGTGCCAGCAGCCAGAGGCGACACCCGAACACTGAAGCTTTCTTT
CDR3: CASSQRRHPNTEAFF

D: NA
V: TRBV29-1
size: NA
J: TRBJ2-7
DNA: TGCAGCGTTGCAACTACGGGGAACTACGAGCAGTACTTC
CDR3: CSVATTGNYEQYF

D: TRBD2
V: TRBV5-1
size: NA
J: TRBJ2-1
DNA: TGCGCCAGCAGCTTGGAAATGGCGACGGGAGGGCAGTTCTTC
CDR3: CASSLEMATGGQFF

D: TRBD1
V: TRBV5-4
size: NA
J: TRBJ2-7
DNA: TGTGCCAGCAGCTTAACCGCCTGGTCCAACGGGGACAGGGAGCAGTACTTC
CDR3: CASSLTAWSNGDREQYF

D: TRBD2
V: TRBV4-1
size: NA
J: TRBJ2-6
DNA: TGCGCCAGCAGCCACCTTGGGCTAGCGGATCTCTCTGGGGCCAACGTCCTGACTTTC
CDR3: CASSHLGLADLSGANVLTF

D: NA
V: TRBV11-2
size: NA
J: TRBJ1-1
DNA: TGTGCCAGCAGCACGGGACATTTAAACACTGAAGCTTTCTTT
CDR3: CASSTGHLNTEAFF

D: NA
V: TRBV5-1
size: NA
J: TRBJ2-6
DNA: TGCGCCAGCAGCCCCAGGGACATCTCTGGGGCCAACGTCCTGACTTTC
CDR3: CASSPRDISGANVLTF

D: TRBD2
V: TRBV5-1
size: NA
J: TRBJ2-5
DNA: TGCGCCAGCAGCTTGGGGCGGGAGAAAGAGACCCAGTACTTC
CDR3: CASSLGREKETQYF

D: TRBD2
V: TRBV7-9
size: NA
J: TRBJ2-3
DNA: TGTGCCAGCAGGAGACTAGCGGGAGTTTGGGCAGATACGCAGTATTTT
CDR3: CASRRLAGVWADTQYF

D: NA
V: TRBV5-4
size: once
J: TRBJ2-1
DNA: TGTGCCAGCAGCGAGGGAGGTTTTTCCTACAATGAGCAGTTCTTC
CDR3: CASSEGGFSYNEQFF

D: NA
V: TRBV28
size: many
J: TRBJ2-7
DNA: TGTGCCAGCACCACTACCAGGCTAGCGAGGAACTACGAGCAGTACTTC
CDR3: CASTTTRLARNYEQYF

D: NA
V: TRBV27
size: NA
J: TRBJ1-4
DNA: TGTGCCAGCAGTCTACTGGGGGCCCAGGGGAATGAAAAACTGTTTTTT
CDR3: CASSLLGAQGNEKLFF

D: TRBD1
V: TRBV18
size: NA
J: TRBJ1-4
DNA: TGTGCCAGCTCACCGGACAGGGGAAGTGAAAAACTGTTTTTT
CDR3: CASSPDRGSEKLFF